These 17 T cell receptor beta chains were all obtained from the same sample, sequenced in a study of blood T cell repertoires in COVID-19. The data were produced by immunoSEQ multiplex PCR, yet TCRdb's version contains in-frame clones alone and is incomplete. The sample yields some 100,000 clones, 81% seen once. The sequencing input was peripheral blood. The receptors here all came from a man older than 75 with active or convalescent COVID-19.

The V call is TRBV7-8, the J call TRBJ1-2; D gene unclear. V shed 5 bases and J shed 8 bases, with 30 bases lying between them. This CDR3 has 18 residues. Germline V CDR1 and CDR2: SGHVS, FQNEAQ. This CDR3 is CASSPRLVGAGSIYGYTF. The CDR3 nucleotides are TGTGCCAGCAGCCCCCGCCTAGTAGGTGCGGGGTCTATATACGGCTACACCTTC.

The sample holds a few counts of this clone. V gene TRBV19 combines with J gene TRBJ1-4, with 10 bases identical to TRBD1. Germline V gene data show CDR1 as LNHDA and CDR2 as SQIVND (reference sequence). This CDR3 region has 16 residues. The V and J ends lost 2 bases and 8 bases, in that order; junction bases with no gene match: 8. This chain's CDR3 is CASSITWTGGYEKLFF. The CDR3 DNA follows: TGTGCCAGTAGTATAACCTGGACAGGGGGATACGAAAAACTGTTTTTT.

V is TRBV2 and J is TRBJ1-5, with a possible D match to TRBD1 (6 bases). The CDR3 contains 15 residues. Germline V gene sequence: CDR1 SNHLY, CDR2 FYNNEI. V lost 4 bases and J lost 6, with 16 bases in between. The CDR3 bases are TGTGCCAGCAGTGGAGCGGGGGCTCTAAGTCAGCCCCAGCATTTT. Residues: CASSGAGALSQPQHF.

The chain links TRBV7-2 to TRBJ2-2; the D gene is possibly TRBD1 (5 bases). CDR3 size: 14 residues. The V and J ends lost 2 bases and 6 bases respectively, with 10 bases between them. From germline, CDR1 is SGHTA and CDR2 FQGNSA. CDR3 sequence: CASSLRQGSGELFF. CDR3 nucleotide sequence: TGTGCCAGCAGCTTAAGGCAGGGATCCGGGGAGCTGTTTTTT.

The gene calls are TRBV7-2 and TRBJ1-3, with 7 bases lining up with TRBD1. CDR3 size: 14 residues. Germline V lookup: CDR1 SGHTA, CDR2 FQGNSA. V lost 6 bases and J lost 4; bases outside the gene matches: 6. This chain's CDR3 is CASRLQGSGNTIYF. CDR3 in DNA: TGTGCCAGCAGATTACAGGGGTCCGGAAACACCATATATTTT.

This clone was detected once. The genes are TRBV12-5 and TRBJ2-1; 9 bases fit TRBD2. This CDR3 spans 15 amino acids. V lost 3 bases and J lost 7; bases outside the gene matches: 7. Germline loops: CDR1 LGHNT, CDR2 FRNRAP. CDR3 sequence: CASGLDSGGGNEQFF. DNA of the CDR3: TGTGCTAGTGGTTTAGATAGCGGGGGAGGAAATGAGCAGTTCTTC.

V usage is TRBV12-3 or TRBV12-4 and J usage is TRBJ1-2; TRBD1 agrees at 9 bases. V lost 7 bases and J lost 6; bases outside the gene matches: 6. The CDR3 runs 13 residues. CDR3 sequence: CASTNRGRNGYTF. CDR3 DNA: TGTGCCAGCACCAACAGGGGGCGGAATGGCTACACCTTC.

The gene calls are TRBV9 and TRBJ2-1, with 11 bases matching TRBD2. The germline V gene encodes CDR1 SGDLS and CDR2 YYNGEE. The CDR3 extends over 14 amino acids. The V gene end was trimmed by 7 bases and the J gene end by 4 bases; junction bases not matched to a gene: 4. The CDR3 region is CASSTSGVYNEQFF. For the CDR3, the DNA is TGTGCCAGCTCGACTAGCGGGGTGTACAATGAGCAGTTCTTC.

Concerning this clone: The junction shows a germline mismatch at one end, possibly a read error. The chain joins TRBV7-2 to TRBJ1-2; 8 bases line up with TRBD1. The V gene's germline CDR1 is SGHTA and CDR2 FQGNSA. The CDR3 sequence is 13 residues long. The CDR3 region is CASSQGAWGGIPF. CDR3 in DNA: TGTGCCAGCAGCCAGGGGGCGTGGGGGGGCATCCCCTTC. The full variable domain, rest sourced from reference TRBV7-2 and TRBJ1-2, is GAGVSQSPSNKVTEKGKDVELRCDPISGHTALYWYRQSLGQGLEFLIYFQGNSAPDKSGLPSDRFSAERTGGSVSTLTIQRTQQEDSAVYLCASSQGAWGGIPFGSGTRLTVV.

The J gene is TRBJ1-2, the V gene TRBV19; D may be TRBD1 (5 bases). CDR1 and CDR2 (germline): LNHDA, SQIVND (reference sequence). The V and J ends lost 4 bases and 3 bases respectively, with 12 bases between them. This CDR3 region has 14 residues. The CDR3 nucleotides read TGTGCCAGTAGTACCCCGGGCAGGGACTATGGCTACACCTTC. It encodes CASSTPGRDYGYTF.

This clone showed up just once. The chain carries TRBV6-4 and TRBJ2-1; 7 bases fit TRBD1. Germline loops: CDR1 MRHNA, CDR2 SNTAGT. This CDR3 contains 14 residues. Losses at the gene ends were 5 bases for V and 7 bases for J; bases not matched to a gene: 8. The CDR3 here is CASSKGAWENEQFF. The CDR3 DNA reads TGTGCCAGCAGTAAGGGGGCGTGGGAGAATGAGCAGTTCTTC.

The V and J genes are TRBV19 and TRBJ2-3; possibly TRBD1 for D (5 bases). The germline V gene has CDR1 LNHDA and CDR2 SQIVND (reference sequence). Trimming removed 5 bases from V and 1 base from J, with 16 bases in between. This CDR3 is 16 amino acids long. The CDR3 coding sequence is TGTGCCAGTAGTTTGGCTACTGAAGGGGGCACAGATACGCAGTATTTT. It specifies CASSLATEGGTDTQYF.

V and J are TRBV6-2 or TRBV6-3 and TRBJ2-3; D not resolved. V was clipped by 6 bases and J by 4 bases, with 23 bases between them. This CDR3 comprises 17 residues. Looked up from germline, CDR1 is MNHEY and CDR2 is SVGEGT. The CDR3 nucleotides are TGTGCCAGCAGCCCTTCCGGCGCAGGCAGTAGGTCAGATACGCAGTATTTT. The encoded protein is CASSPSGAGSRSDTQYF.

The J gene is TRBJ1-5, the V gene TRBV5-6, with 11 positions matching TRBD1. CDR1 and CDR2 from the germline V gene are SGHDT and YYEEEE. The J segment lost 7 bases and the V segment lost 4 bases, leaving 10 bases of the junction unmatched. The CDR3 runs to 16 residues. CDR3 amino acids: CASSLWGTGGLQPQHF. CDR3 coding DNA: TGTGCCAGCAGCCTCTGGGGGACAGGGGGATTGCAGCCCCAGCATTTT.

This chain links TRBV7-7 with TRBJ2-1; 7 bases fit TRBD1. Germline trimming cut 3 bases from V and 7 bases from J; bases unmatched to any gene: 3. Per germline, CDR1 SSHAT and CDR2 FNYEAQ (reference sequence). The CDR3 runs 13 residues. CDR3 sequence: CASSLTGTNEQFF. CDR3 DNA: TGTGCCAGCAGCTTGACAGGGACGAATGAGCAGTTCTTC.

The gene calls are TRBV6-2 or TRBV6-3 and TRBJ1-2; tentative D call: TRBD1 (5 bases). The CDR3 length is 16 residues. V shed 2 bases and J shed 2 bases, with 15 bases lying between them. Per germline, CDR1 MNHEY and CDR2 SVGEGT. DNA of the CDR3: TGTGCCAGCAGTTACGGGGCCCCGACGATAAACTATGGCTACACCTTC. It translates to CASSYGAPTINYGYTF.

CDR3 bases: TGTGCCAGTAGTAGGCCAGGGGGCAACACCGGGGAGCTGTTTTTT. The encoded protein is CASSRPGGNTGELFF. The chain has TRBV19 and TRBJ2-2; TRBD1 matches 8 bases. With 4 bases clipped from V and 2 bases from J, the junction kept 3 bases outside the gene matches. The length of the CDR3 is 15 residues. Germline V gene data show CDR1 as LNHDA and CDR2 as SQIVND (reference sequence).